These T cell receptor beta chains were read from a single sample in a study of blood T cell repertoires in COVID-19. Sequencing was performed with immunoSEQ multiplex PCR; in TCRdb, only in-frame clones are kept and a portion is missing. The repertoire consists of about 190,000 clones, with around 80% occurring once and the leading ten covering about 3%. The specimen sequenced was peripheral blood. The receptor source for this set is a woman older than 75 with active or convalescent COVID-19. Both conserved end residues are part of each CDR3. The D gene is left open where the match is weak. Clone size is given for some rows only: seen once, a few or many times, or a class if the clone is expanded.

v_gene,j_gene,abundance,d_gene,CDR3aa,CDR3nt
TRBV28,TRBJ1-2,.,TRBD1,CASKWDRVLYGYTF,TGTGCCAGCAAGTGGGACAGGGTTCTCTATGGCTACACCTTC
TRBV13,TRBJ1-2,.,.,CASSLTLDSLKAGYTF,TGTGCCAGCAGCTTAACCCTGGACAGCCTTAAGGCAGGCTACACCTTC
TRBV6-6,TRBJ1-5,once,.,CASRGGGSNQPQHF,TGTGCCAGCAGGGGTGGGGGGAGCAATCAGCCCCAGCATTTT
TRBV6-5,TRBJ2-5,.,TRBD1,CASRNGPPGGTQYF,TGTGCCAGCAGGAACGGACCTCCAGGGGGGACCCAGTACTTC
TRBV5-1,TRBJ2-2,.,TRBD1,CASSLRDSNTGELFF,TGCGCCAGCAGCCTCCGGGACAGTAACACCGGGGAGCTGTTTTTT
TRBV4-2,TRBJ2-7,.,TRBD2,CASSQVLAGAYEQYF,TGTGCCAGCAGCCAAGTACTAGCGGGGGCCTACGAGCAGTACTTC
TRBV18,TRBJ1-1,many,.,CASSPSGGRNTEAFF,TGTGCCAGCTCACCAAGCGGGGGGCGGAACACTGAAGCTTTCTTT
TRBV15,TRBJ2-5,.,.,CATRGRGILEQETQYF,TGTGCCACCAGGGGAAGGGGTATCCTGGAACAAGAGACCCAGTACTTC
TRBV2,TRBJ1-5,few,TRBD1,CASSEGQGKIQPQHF,TGTGCCAGCAGTGAAGGACAGGGGAAAATTCAGCCCCAGCATTTT
TRBV28,TRBJ1-2,once,.,CATATGTYNYGYTF,TGTGCCACCGCGACAGGAACCTATAACTATGGCTACACCTTC
TRBV5-6,TRBJ1-1,.,.,CASSGGLVGSAEAFF,TGTGCCAGCAGCGGAGGCCTGGTAGGGAGCGCTGAAGCTTTCTTT
TRBV25-1,TRBJ1-5,.,TRBD1,CASSQTGGNQPQHF,TGTGCCAGCAGTCAGACAGGGGGCAATCAGCCCCAGCATTTT
TRBV27,TRBJ2-5,.,.,CASSFLAAKWETQYF,TGTGCCAGCAGTTTTTTGGCCGCAAAGTGGGAGACCCAGTACTTC
TRBV4-1,TRBJ1-6,few,.,CASSQVLVAPLHF,TGCGCCAGCAGCCAAGTTCTTGTAGCACCCCTCCACTTT
TRBV11-2,TRBJ2-3,.,TRBD2,CASSLGGGGDTQYF,TGTGCCAGCAGCTTAGGCGGGGGGGGAGATACGCAGTATTTT
TRBV29-1,TRBJ2-7,few,TRBD1,CSVGAAGTGGFRLLLDEQYF,TGCAGCGTTGGAGCCGCGGGGACAGGGGGGTTCCGACTCCTTCTGGACGAGCAGTACTTC
TRBV4-2,TRBJ1-5,few,.,CASSQAGDRGRNQPQHF,TGTGCCAGCAGCCAAGCGGGAGACCGGGGCCGCAATCAGCCCCAGCATTTT
TRBV7-2,TRBJ2-7,once,.,CASSLLSGSYEQYF,TGTGCCAGCAGCTTACTTAGCGGTTCCTACGAGCAGTACTTC
TRBV6-5,TRBJ1-2,.,.,CASSPTGSGYTF,TGTGCCAGCAGTCCGACAGGCAGCGGCTACACCTTC
TRBV2,TRBJ2-2,.,.,CAGRGSGELFF,TGTGCCGGGCGGGGTTCCGGGGAGCTGTTTTTT
TRBV9,TRBJ1-2,.,TRBD1,CASSVPRTGLNYGYTF,TGTGCCAGCAGCGTACCTCGGACAGGGTTAAACTATGGCTACACCTTC
TRBV4-3,TRBJ2-1,.,TRBD2,CASSQTGTSVEQFF,TGCGCCAGCAGCCAGACCGGGACTAGTGTTGAGCAGTTCTTC
TRBV6-1,TRBJ1-2,.,TRBD1,CASSDDRVYGYTF,TGTGCCAGCAGTGACGACAGGGTCTATGGCTACACCTTC
TRBV6-1,TRBJ2-3,.,TRBD2,CASSHTSGALDTQYF,TGTGCCAGCAGTCATACTAGCGGGGCTTTGGATACGCAGTATTTT